Listed below are T cell receptor beta chains from one sample, sequenced in a study of T cell repertoires in cytomegalovirus infection. A single record per CDR3 protein comes from TCRdb applying MiXCR to the reads. The table has some 700,000 distinct CDR3 sequences, 30% to 40% seen once; the top ten hold around a sixth. These receptors' targets are unknown. This sample comprised cultured PBMCs, obtained from culture after CMV antigen stimulation. Receptors were obtained from a human donor in good health (CMV status not recorded). Some clones in this sample may be carry-over from other donors' samples. Both conserved end residues are part of each CDR3. A D gene is named only where the DNA matches it firmly. Clone size, where shown, is once, few, many, or a class for clones that have expanded.

V gene,D gene,clone size,J gene,CDR3 DNA,CDR3 protein
TRBV18,TRBD2,.,TRBJ2-7,TGTGCCAGCTCACCGAGGACTAGCGACGAGCAGTACTTC,CASSPRTSDEQYF
TRBV7-8,.,.,TRBJ1-6,TGTGCCAGCAGCTCCGCAGGCCTGGGGAACTATAATTCACCCCTCCACTTT,CASSSAGLGNYNSPLHF
TRBV7-2,.,.,TRBJ2-1,TGTGCCAGCAGCTTAGTTAGGAATTCATGGGATGAGCAGTTCTTC,CASSLVRNSWDEQFF
TRBV5-1,.,once,TRBJ2-5,TGCGCCAGCAGTATGGTGCCAGCAGAGACCCAGTACTTC,CASSMVPAETQYF
TRBV20-1,.,.,TRBJ2-3,TGCAGTGCTAGCGGCGGAACAGGGTCTAGCACAGATACGCAGTATTTT,CSASGGTGSSTDTQYF
TRBV20-1,.,.,TRBJ2-5,TGCAGTGCTAGAGTAAGCCCCAGACGAATAGAGACCCAGTACTTC,CSARVSPRRIETQYF
TRBV12-5,.,.,TRBJ2-3,TGTGCTAGTGGTTTGCCCCGCGGATCGGCGGCCACTAAGGCAGATACGCAGTATTTT,CASGLPRGSAATKADTQYF
TRBV18,.,few,TRBJ1-1,TGTGCCAGCTCACCACCGTGGGGGTACGGTGAAGCTTTCTTT,CASSPPWGYGEAFF
TRBV7-9,.,.,TRBJ1-4,TGTGCCAGCAGCTTCCAGCCACGTAATGAAAAACTGTTTTTT,CASSFQPRNEKLFF
TRBV7-6,.,.,TRBJ1-3,TGTGCCAGCAGCTCCCTCCGAGGGGGACAAGCCACTGGAAACACCATATATTTT,CASSSLRGGQATGNTIYF
TRBV20-1,.,many,TRBJ1-5,TGCAGTGCTACGAGAGGGGATCAGCCCCAGCATTTT,CSATRGDQPQHF
TRBV11-2,TRBD2,few,TRBJ2-2,TGTGCCAGCAGCTTAATCGGGGGGGGTTACACCGGGGAGCTGTTTTTT,CASSLIGGGYTGELFF
TRBV3-1,.,.,TRBJ1-5,TGTGCCAGCAGCCAACGTGGAGGAGGGCAGCCCCAGCATTTT,CASSQRGGGQPQHF